The 7 T cell receptor beta chains listed next were all sequenced from one sample in a study of cytomegalovirus exposure and HLA in healthy donors. The PCR used 60 Vbeta and 13 Jbeta primers. Clones were sequenced by immunoSEQ multiplex PCR, and TCRdb holds only the in-frame ones, with some missing. The sample yields 90,000 to 100,000 clones, roughly 80% seen once. Source material: PBMCs. These receptors were collected from a man aged 40-50 years in good health and CMV-seronegative.

In regard to this clone: In the same sample, other DNA sequences code for this CDR3. The V call is TRBV5-1, the J call TRBJ2-5; 8 positions agree with TRBD1. This CDR3 contains 15 residues. Losses at the gene ends were 0 bases for V and 2 bases for J; bases not matched to a gene: 3. Germline V gene sequence: CDR1 SGHRS, CDR2 YFSETQ. This chain's CDR3 is CASSLGQGRQETQYF. CDR3 in DNA: TGCGCCAGCAGCTTGGGACAGGGGAGGCAAGAGACCCAGTACTTC.

The CDR3 DNA reads as TGTGCCAGCAGTTTTGCTTTAGGTGCCCAAGGAGGGGGCTATGGTGGCTACACCTTC. Amino acid sequence: CASSFALGAQGGGYGGYTF. The J gene is TRBJ1-2, the V gene TRBV28; TRBD1 matches 7 bases. The V and J ends lost 3 bases and 7 bases, in that order; junction bases with no gene match: 23. The CDR3 sequence is 19 residues long. Germline V CDR1 and CDR2: MDHEN, SYDVKM.

The chain couples TRBV28 to TRBJ1-5; D unclear. V was cut by 5 bases and J by 6 bases, with 8 bases left in between. This CDR3 region has 12 residues. The V gene's germline CDR1 is MDHEN and CDR2 SYDVKM. CDR3 DNA sequence: TGTGCCAGCAGTCTAAATCCTCAGCCCCAGCATTTT. It codes for CASSLNPQPQHF.

This clone was detected once. The chain has TRBV4-1 and TRBJ2-3; 9 bases line up with TRBD2. The V gene's germline CDR1 is MGHRA and CDR2 YSYEKL. Trimming cost V 4 bases and J 3 bases; bases outside gene matches: 5. This CDR3 has 15 residues. CDR3 bases: TGCGCCAGCAGCCCTGTTAGCGGGAGAACAGATACGCAGTATTTT. Residues: CASSPVSGRTDTQYF.

Here the CDR3 DNA reads TGTGCCAGCAGTTTGGGAGCGGTTAGCTCCTACAATGAGCAGTTCTTC. The encoded protein is CASSLGAVSSYNEQFF. The chain carries TRBV28 and TRBJ2-1; possible D gene TRBD2, 5 bases. V was trimmed by 3 bases and J by 0 bases, leaving 12 bases between them. The CDR3 extends over 16 amino acids. Germline CDR1 is MDHEN and CDR2 is SYDVKM.

This clone was seen once. The V call is TRBV9, the J call TRBJ2-6, with a possible D match to TRBD2 (5 bases). Germline assignment: CDR1 SGDLS and CDR2 YYNGEE. V shed 0 bases and J shed 4 bases, with 11 bases lying between them. The CDR3 covers 16 residues. The CDR3 protein is CASSVGSGVGANVLTF. In DNA form, the CDR3 reads TGTGCCAGCAGCGTAGGGTCCGGGGTCGGGGCCAACGTCCTGACTTTC. The full variable domain, its missing parts supplied by reference TRBV9 and TRBJ2-6, is DSGVTQTPKHLITATGQRVTLRCSPRSGDLSVYWYQQSLDQGLQFLIQYYNGEERAKGNILERFSAQQFPDLHSELNLSSLELGDSALYFCASSVGSGVGANVLTFGAGSRLTVL.

This clone was picked up a small number of times. The rearrangement joins TRBV7-8 to TRBJ2-7; tentative D call: TRBD2 (6 bases). Germline V gene lookup returns CDR1 SGHVS and CDR2 FQNEAQ. The V and J ends lost 8 bases and 3 bases respectively, with 14 bases between them. This CDR3 contains 13 residues. In nucleotides, the CDR3 is TGTGCCAGCGGAGAGGGAGGAGGCTACGAGCAGTACTTC. As protein: CASGEGGGYEQYF.